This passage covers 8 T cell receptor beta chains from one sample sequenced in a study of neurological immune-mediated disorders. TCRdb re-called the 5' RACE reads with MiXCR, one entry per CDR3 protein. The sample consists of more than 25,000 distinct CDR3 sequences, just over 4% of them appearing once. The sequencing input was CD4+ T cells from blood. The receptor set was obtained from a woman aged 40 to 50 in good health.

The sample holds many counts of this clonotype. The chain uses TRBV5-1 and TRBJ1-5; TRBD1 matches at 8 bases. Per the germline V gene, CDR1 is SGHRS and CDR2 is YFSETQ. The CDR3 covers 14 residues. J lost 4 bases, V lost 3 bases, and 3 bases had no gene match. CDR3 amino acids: CASSSGQGNQPQHF. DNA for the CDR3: TGCGCCAGCAGCTCAGGACAGGGAAATCAGCCCCAGCATTTT.

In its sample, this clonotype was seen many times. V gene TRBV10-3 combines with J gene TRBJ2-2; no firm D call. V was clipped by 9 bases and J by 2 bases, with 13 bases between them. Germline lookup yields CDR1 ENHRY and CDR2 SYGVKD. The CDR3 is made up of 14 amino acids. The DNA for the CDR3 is TGTGCCATTACAGTAACGGGTAACACCGGGGAGCTGTTTTTT. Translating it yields CAITVTGNTGELFF.

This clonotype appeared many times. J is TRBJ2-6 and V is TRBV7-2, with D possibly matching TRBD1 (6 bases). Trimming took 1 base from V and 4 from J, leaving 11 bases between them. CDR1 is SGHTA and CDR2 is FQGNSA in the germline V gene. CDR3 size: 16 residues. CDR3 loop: CASSLDTGSGANVLTF. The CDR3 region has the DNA TGTGCCAGCAGCTTAGATACAGGGTCAGGGGCCAACGTCCTGACTTTC.

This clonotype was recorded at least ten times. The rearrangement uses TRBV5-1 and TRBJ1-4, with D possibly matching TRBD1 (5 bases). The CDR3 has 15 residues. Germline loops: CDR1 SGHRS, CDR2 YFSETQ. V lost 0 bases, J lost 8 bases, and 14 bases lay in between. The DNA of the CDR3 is TGCGCCAGCAGCTTGGGAACAGGCAGGGAGGAAAAACTGTTTTTT. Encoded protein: CASSLGTGREEKLFF. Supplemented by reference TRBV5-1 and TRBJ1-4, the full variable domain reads KAGVTQTPRYLIKTRGQQVTLSCSPISGHRSVSWYQQTPGQGLQFLFEYFSETQRNKGNFPGRFSGRQFSNSRSEMNVSTLELGDSALYLCASSLGTGREEKLFFGSGTQLSVL.

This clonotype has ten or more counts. The CDR3 loop is CASSQEPGTTDQETQYF. CDR3 nucleotide sequence: TGTGCCAGCAGCCAAGAACCTGGGACAACGGACCAAGAGACCCAGTACTTC. The rearrangement links TRBV3-1 to TRBJ2-5, with D possibly matching TRBD1 (6 bases). The CDR3 is 17 amino acids. The V gene's germline CDR1 is LGHDT and CDR2 YNNKEL (reference sequence). Trimming removed 0 bases from V and 0 bases from J, with 14 bases in between.

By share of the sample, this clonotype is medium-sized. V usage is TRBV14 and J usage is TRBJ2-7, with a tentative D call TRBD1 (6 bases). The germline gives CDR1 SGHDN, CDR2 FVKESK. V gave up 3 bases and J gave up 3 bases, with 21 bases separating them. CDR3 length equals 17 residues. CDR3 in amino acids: CASSHQIGISGDYEQYF. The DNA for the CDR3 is TGTGCCAGCAGCCACCAGATAGGCATCTCAGGGGACTACGAGCAGTACTTC. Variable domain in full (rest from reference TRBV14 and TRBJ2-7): EAGVTQFPSHSVIEKGQTVTLRCDPISGHDNLYWYRRVMGKEIKFLLHFVKESKQDESGMPNNRFLAERTGGTYSTLKVQPAELEDSGVYFCASSHQIGISGDYEQYFGPGTRLTVT.

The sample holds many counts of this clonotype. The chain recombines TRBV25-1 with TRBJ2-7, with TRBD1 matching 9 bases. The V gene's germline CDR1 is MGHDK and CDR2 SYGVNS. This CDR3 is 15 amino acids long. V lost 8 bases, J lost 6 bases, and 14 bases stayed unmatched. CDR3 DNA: TGTGCCAGCCGGGACACCGGGACAGGGCGTGGCGAGCAGTACTTC. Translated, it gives CASRDTGTGRGEQYF.

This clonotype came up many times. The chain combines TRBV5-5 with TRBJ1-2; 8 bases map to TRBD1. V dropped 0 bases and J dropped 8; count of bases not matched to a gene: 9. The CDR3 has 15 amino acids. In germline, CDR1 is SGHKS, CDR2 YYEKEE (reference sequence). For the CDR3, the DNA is TGTGCCAGCAGCTTGGCCGGACAGGGTGTGAGCGGCTACACCTTC. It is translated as CASSLAGQGVSGYTF.